Listed below are T cell receptor beta chains from one sample, sequenced in a study of beta chain features in type 1 diabetes. Profiling relied on immunoSEQ multiplex PCR, and the TCRdb table lists in-frame clones only, not all of them. The profile shows about 260,000 clones, approximately 20% of them singletons. The sequencing sample was made of naive CD4+ T cells from blood. The receptors derive from a woman aged 35 to 49 with type 1 diabetes. Each CDR3 is given with its conserved first and last residue. D genes are given only for firm matches. A row's size may be missing; if present it is once, few, many or a size class.

J gene | clone size | V gene | D gene | CDR3 protein | CDR3 DNA
TRBJ2-7 | - | TRBV5-8 | TRBD1 | CASSLGDRLTYEQYF | TGTGCCAGCAGCTTGGGGGACAGGCTAACCTACGAGCAGTACTTC
TRBJ2-7 | - | TRBV28 | - | CASSRAGTLVYEQYF | TGTGCCAGCAGTCGTGCCGGGACACTGGTCTACGAGCAGTACTTC
TRBJ2-7 | - | TRBV15 | TRBD1 | CATSRGTGQGLYEQYF | TGTGCCACCAGCAGAGGGACCGGACAGGGACTCTACGAGCAGTACTTC
TRBJ2-4 | few | TRBV20-1 | - | CSASQDIQYF | TGCAGTGCTAGTCAGGACATTCAGTACTTC
TRBJ2-4 | few | TRBV30 | - | CAWSLGGAPFHSIQYF | TGTGCCTGGAGCCTTGGGGGCGCCCCATTTCATAGCATTCAGTACTTC
TRBJ2-5 | - | TRBV29-1 | - | CSAGGGIRETQYF | TGCAGCGCCGGAGGCGGGATTCGGGAGACCCAGTACTTC
TRBJ2-1 | few | TRBV18 | TRBD1 | CASSPAGTGGFF | TGTGCCAGCTCCCCAGCCGGGACAGGGGGATTCTTC
TRBJ1-6 | few | TRBV18 | TRBD1 | CASSPKDRANSPLHF | TGTGCCAGCTCACCGAAGGACAGGGCTAATTCACCCCTCCACTTT
TRBJ2-7 | - | TRBV18 | TRBD1 | CASSFGQAYEQYF | TGTGCCAGCTCTTTCGGACAGGCCTACGAGCAGTACTTC
TRBJ2-1 | few | TRBV18 | TRBD2 | CASSPGLASYNEQFF | TGTGCCAGCTCACCGGGACTAGCTTCCTACAATGAGCAGTTCTTC
TRBJ2-7 | - | TRBV28 | - | CASTLGAVGSEQYF | TGTGCCAGCACCCTAGGGGCGGTAGGGTCCGAGCAGTACTTC
TRBJ1-2 | - | TRBV9 | - | CASSGIETGYGYTF | TGTGCCAGCAGCGGCATCGAAACAGGCTATGGCTACACCTTC
TRBJ1-4 | - | TRBV7-9 | - | CASSLVQGREKLFF | TGTGCCAGCAGCTTAGTACAGGGCCGTGAAAAACTGTTTTTT
TRBJ1-1 | few | TRBV29-1 | - | CSARPGVTEAFF | TGCAGCGCCCGACCGGGGGTGACTGAAGCTTTCTTT
TRBJ1-1 | few | TRBV6-5 | - | CASSFSMNTEAFF | TGTGCCAGCAGTTTTTCCATGAACACTGAAGCTTTCTTT
TRBJ1-5 | few | TRBV6-5 | - | CASSTDSNQPQHF | TGTGCCAGCAGTACTGATAGCAATCAGCCCCAGCATTTT
TRBJ2-2 | - | TRBV30 | TRBD2 | CAWRPTSGGTGELFF | TGTGCCTGGAGACCGACTAGCGGGGGCACCGGGGAGCTGTTTTTT
TRBJ1-5 | once | TRBV15 | TRBD1 | CATSIGTGSNQPQHF | TGTGCCACCAGCATCGGGACAGGAAGCAATCAGCCCCAGCATTTT
TRBJ2-7 | few | TRBV5-1 | - | CASSPTRTYEQYF | TGCGCCAGCAGCCCGACTAGGACCTACGAGCAGTACTTC